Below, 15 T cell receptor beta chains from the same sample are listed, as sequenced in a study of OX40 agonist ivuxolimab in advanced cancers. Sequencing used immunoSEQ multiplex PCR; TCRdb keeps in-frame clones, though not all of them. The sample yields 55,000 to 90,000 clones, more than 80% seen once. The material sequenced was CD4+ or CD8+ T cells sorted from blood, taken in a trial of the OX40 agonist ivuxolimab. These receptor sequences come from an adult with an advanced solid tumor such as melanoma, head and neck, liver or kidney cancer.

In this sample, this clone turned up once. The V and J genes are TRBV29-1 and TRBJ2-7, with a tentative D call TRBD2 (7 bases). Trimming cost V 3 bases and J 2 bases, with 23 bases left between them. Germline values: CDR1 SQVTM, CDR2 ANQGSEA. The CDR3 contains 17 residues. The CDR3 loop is CSVDAEGLQGRPYEQYF. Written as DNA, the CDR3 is TGCAGCGTTGACGCGGAGGGACTACAGGGAAGACCCTACGAGCAGTACTTC.

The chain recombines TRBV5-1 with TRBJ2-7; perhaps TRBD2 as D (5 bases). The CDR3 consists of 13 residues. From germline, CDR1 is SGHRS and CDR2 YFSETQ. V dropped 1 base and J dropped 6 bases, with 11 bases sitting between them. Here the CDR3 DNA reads TGCGCCAGCAGCTTGTTTGGGGAGCGCGAGCAGTACTTC. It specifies CASSLFGEREQYF.

In DNA, the CDR3 is TGTGCCAGCAGCCCCTCGGGACTAGCGGGGGGGCGCACAGATACGCAGTATTTT. Its translation is CASSPSGLAGGRTDTQYF. The J gene is TRBJ2-3, the V gene TRBV13, with 16 bases lining up with TRBD2. The CDR3 extends over 18 amino acids. With V trimmed by 5 bases and J by 1 base, 6 bases remained unmatched. Per the germline V gene, CDR1 is PRHDT and CDR2 is FYEKMQ (reference sequence).

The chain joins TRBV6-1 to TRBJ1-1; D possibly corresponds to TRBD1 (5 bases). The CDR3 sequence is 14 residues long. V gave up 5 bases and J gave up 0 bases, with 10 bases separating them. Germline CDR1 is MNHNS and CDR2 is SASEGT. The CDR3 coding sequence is TGTGCCAGCAGTATGACAGACCTGAACACTGAAGCTTTCTTT. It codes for CASSMTDLNTEAFF.

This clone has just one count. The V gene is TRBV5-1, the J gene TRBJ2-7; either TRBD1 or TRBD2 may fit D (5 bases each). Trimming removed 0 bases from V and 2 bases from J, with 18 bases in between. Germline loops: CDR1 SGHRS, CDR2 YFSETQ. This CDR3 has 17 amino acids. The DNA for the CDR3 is TGCGCCAGCAGCTTGGGTATTGGGGGAAAGGGCCCCTACGAGCAGTACTTC. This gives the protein CASSLGIGGKGPYEQYF.

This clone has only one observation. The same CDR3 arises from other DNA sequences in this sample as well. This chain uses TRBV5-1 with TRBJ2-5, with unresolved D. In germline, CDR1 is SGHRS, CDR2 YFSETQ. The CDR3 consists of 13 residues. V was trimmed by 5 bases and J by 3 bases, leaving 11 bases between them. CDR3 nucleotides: TGCGCCAGCAGTCGAGCCCCCAAAGAGACCCAGTACTTC. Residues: CASSRAPKETQYF.

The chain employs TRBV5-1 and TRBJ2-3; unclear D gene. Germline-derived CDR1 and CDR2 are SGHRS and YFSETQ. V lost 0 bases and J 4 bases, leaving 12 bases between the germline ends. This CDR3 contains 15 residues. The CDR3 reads CASSLEYRFADTQYF. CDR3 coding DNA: TGCGCCAGCAGCTTGGAGTATAGGTTTGCAGATACGCAGTATTTT.

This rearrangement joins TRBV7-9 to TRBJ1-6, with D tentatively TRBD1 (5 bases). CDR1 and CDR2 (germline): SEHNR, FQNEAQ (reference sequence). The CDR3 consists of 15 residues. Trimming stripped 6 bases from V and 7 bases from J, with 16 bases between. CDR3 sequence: CASSGAWGDNSPLHF. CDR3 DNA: TGTGCCAGCAGTGGGGCTTGGGGGGACAATTCACCCCTCCACTTT.

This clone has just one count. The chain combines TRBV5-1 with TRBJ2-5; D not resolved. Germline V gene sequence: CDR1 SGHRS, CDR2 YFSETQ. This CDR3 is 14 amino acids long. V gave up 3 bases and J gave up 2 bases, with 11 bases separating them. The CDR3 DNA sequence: TGCGCCAGCAGCTCTTCAGGTCAACAAGAGACCCAGTACTTC. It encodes CASSSSGQQETQYF.

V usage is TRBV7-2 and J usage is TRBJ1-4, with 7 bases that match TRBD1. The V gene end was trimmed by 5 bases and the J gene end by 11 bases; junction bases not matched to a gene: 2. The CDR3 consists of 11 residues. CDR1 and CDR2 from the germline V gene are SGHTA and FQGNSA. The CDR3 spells CASSQGGKLFF. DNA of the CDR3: TGTGCCAGCAGCCAGGGGGGGAAACTGTTTTTT.

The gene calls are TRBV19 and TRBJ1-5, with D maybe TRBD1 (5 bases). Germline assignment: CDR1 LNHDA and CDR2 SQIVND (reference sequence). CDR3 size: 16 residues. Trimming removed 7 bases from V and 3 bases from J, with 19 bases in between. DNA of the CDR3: TGTGCCAGTACTAGGACAAGCCCTCCAGACAATCAGCCCCAGCATTTT. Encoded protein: CASTRTSPPDNQPQHF.

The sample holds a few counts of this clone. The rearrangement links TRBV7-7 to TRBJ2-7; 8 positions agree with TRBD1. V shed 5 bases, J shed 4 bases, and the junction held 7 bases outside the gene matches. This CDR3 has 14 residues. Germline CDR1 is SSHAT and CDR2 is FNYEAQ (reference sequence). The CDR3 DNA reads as TGTGCCAGCAGCCAGGACAGGGTGGGGTACGAGCAGTACTTC. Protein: CASSQDRVGYEQYF. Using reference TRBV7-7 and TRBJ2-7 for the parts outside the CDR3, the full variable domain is GAGVSQSPRYKVTKRGQDVTLRCDPISSHATLYWYQQALGQGPEFLTYFNYEAQPDKSGLPSDRFSAERPEGSISTLTIQRTEQRDSAMYRCASSQDRVGYEQYFGPGTRLTVT.

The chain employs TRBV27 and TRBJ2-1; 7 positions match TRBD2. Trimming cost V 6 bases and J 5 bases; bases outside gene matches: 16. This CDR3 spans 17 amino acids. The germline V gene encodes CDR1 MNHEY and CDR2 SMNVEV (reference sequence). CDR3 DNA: TGTGCCAGCAGCCACCCCCGTCGCGGGGGATACAACAATGAGCAGTTCTTC. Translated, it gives CASSHPRRGGYNNEQFF.

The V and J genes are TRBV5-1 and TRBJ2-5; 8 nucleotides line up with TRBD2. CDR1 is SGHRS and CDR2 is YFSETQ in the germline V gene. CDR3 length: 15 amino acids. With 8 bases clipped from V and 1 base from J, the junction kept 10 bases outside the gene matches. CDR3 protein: CASHKGSGAQETQYF. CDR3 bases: TGCGCCAGTCATAAGGGTAGCGGGGCCCAAGAGACCCAGTACTTC.

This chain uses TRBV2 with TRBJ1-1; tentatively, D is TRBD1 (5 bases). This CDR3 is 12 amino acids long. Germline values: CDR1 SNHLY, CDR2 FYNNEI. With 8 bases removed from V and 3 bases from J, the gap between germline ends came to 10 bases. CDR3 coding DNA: TGTGCCAGCGGGGGTGGGTACACTGAAGCTTTCTTT. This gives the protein CASGGGYTEAFF.